The 26 T cell receptor beta chains below come from one sample, sequenced in a study of cytomegalovirus exposure and HLA in healthy donors. In the PCR, 60 Vbeta and 13 Jbeta primers were used. Only in-frame clones appear in the TCRdb table, and some are missing; sequencing was by immunoSEQ multiplex PCR. The sample has 150,000 or so clones, about 74% seen once. Sequenced sample: PBMCs. The receptor source for this set is a man aged 18 to 29 in good health and CMV-seropositive.

This clone was counted a few times. The chain recombines TRBV18 with TRBJ2-3; 9 bases agree with TRBD1. The CDR3 sequence is 14 residues long. Germline V gene lookup returns CDR1 KGHSH and CDR2 LQKENI. The J segment lost 5 bases and the V segment lost 2 bases, leaving 2 bases of the junction unmatched. Here the CDR3 reads CASSPGTGLDTQYF. The CDR3 nucleotides read TGTGCCAGCTCACCAGGGACAGGGTTAGATACGCAGTATTTT.

The rearrangement links TRBV7-9 to TRBJ2-5; 7 positions match TRBD1. The germline V gene encodes CDR1 SEHNR and CDR2 FQNEAQ (reference sequence). CDR3 length: 17 residues. Germline trimming cut 1 base from V and 0 bases from J; bases unmatched to any gene: 8. CDR3 in DNA: TGTGCCAGCAGCTTAGGAACAGGGGACCTACACCAAGAGACCCAGTACTTC. Its protein is CASSLGTGDLHQETQYF. The entire variable domain, with the rest obtained from reference TRBV7-9 and TRBJ2-5, is as follows: DTGVSQNPRHKITKRGQNVTFRCDPISEHNRLYWYRQTLGQGPEFLTYFQNEAQLEKSRLLSDRFSAERPKGSFSTLEIQRTEQGDSAMYLCASSLGTGDLHQETQYFGPGTRLLVL.

The chain couples TRBV27 to TRBJ2-5; 14 bases align to TRBD2. V gave up 7 bases and J gave up 4 bases; unmatched junction bases: 5. Germline V CDR1 and CDR2: MNHEY, SMNVEV (reference sequence). The CDR3 spans 15 residues. The CDR3 here is CASKGLAGVAETQYF. In nucleotides, the CDR3 is TGTGCCAGCAAGGGACTAGCGGGAGTTGCAGAGACCCAGTACTTC.

The chain couples TRBV6-5 to TRBJ1-2; weak D call: TRBD1 (5 bases). Germline V gives CDR1 MNHEY, CDR2 SVGAGI. V lost 2 bases, J lost 4 bases, and 11 bases lay in between. This CDR3 is built from 14 residues. CDR3 loop: CASSYLGRGYGYTF. The DNA for the CDR3 is TGTGCCAGCAGTTACCTCGGGAGGGGCTATGGCTACACCTTC.

This chain connects TRBV7-2 to TRBJ1-2; 10 bases align to TRBD1. The CDR3 sequence is 14 residues long. Per the germline V gene, CDR1 is SGHTA and CDR2 is FQGNSA. The junction had 10 bases not matched to a gene; V was cut back by 7 bases and J by 8 bases. CDR3 coding DNA: TGTGCCAGCATGAAAGACAGGGGGCTTCACGGCTACACCTTC. This encodes CASMKDRGLHGYTF.

The chain is built from TRBV7-9 and TRBJ2-7; weak D call: TRBD1 (6 bases). CDR1 and CDR2 from the germline V gene are SEHNR and FQNEAQ (reference sequence). The V end was cut by 2 bases, the J end by 9 bases, with 8 bases between. The CDR3 runs to 11 residues. Here the CDR3 reads CASSLMDRQYF. In nucleotides, the CDR3 is TGTGCCAGCAGCTTAATGGACAGGCAGTACTTC.

The DNA of the CDR3 is TGTGCCAGCAGCGGGGAGGACGGACTTAGCACAGATACGCAGTATTTT. Amino acid sequence: CASSGEDGLSTDTQYF. The chain has TRBV5-6 and TRBJ2-3, with D possibly being TRBD2 (6 bases). This CDR3 is built from 16 residues. The V gene lost 4 bases and the J gene lost 0 bases, with 15 bases spanning the gap. CDR1 is SGHDT and CDR2 is YYEEEE in the germline V gene.

The chain has TRBV27 and TRBJ2-2; unclear D gene. Germline V lookup: CDR1 MNHEY, CDR2 SMNVEV (reference sequence). This CDR3 comprises 11 residues. V gave up 4 bases and J gave up 5 bases, with 2 bases separating them. CDR3 sequence: CASSSTGELFF. DNA for the CDR3: TGTGCCAGCAGTTCGACCGGGGAGCTGTTTTTT.

J is TRBJ1-1 and V is TRBV18; D is unclear. Trimming took off 2 bases at V and 1 base at J, with 5 bases between the two ends. Germline CDR1 reads KGHSH; CDR2 reads LQKENI. The CDR3 runs 13 residues. The DNA for the CDR3 is TGTGCCAGCTCACCAAGCGCGAACACTGAAGCTTTCTTT. Its translation: CASSPSANTEAFF.

This chain uses TRBV6-5 with TRBJ1-5; TRBD1 matches at 9 bases. Trimming took 0 bases from V and 8 from J; bases not matched to a gene: 5. Germline CDR1 is MNHEY and CDR2 is SVGAGI. The CDR3 spans 15 residues. CDR3 amino acids: CASSYSGTGFEPQHF. The CDR3 DNA sequence: TGTGCCAGCAGTTACTCAGGGACAGGGTTTGAGCCCCAGCATTTT.

This chain uses TRBV5-1 with TRBJ2-1; a possible D gene is TRBD2 (6 bases). V lost 0 bases and J 5 bases, leaving 12 bases between the germline ends. Germline assignment: CDR1 SGHRS and CDR2 YFSETQ. The CDR3 is made up of 15 amino acids. The CDR3 is CASSLDPSVHNEQFF. The CDR3 DNA sequence: TGCGCCAGCAGCTTGGACCCTAGCGTTCACAATGAGCAGTTCTTC.

This clone came up once. The chain uses TRBV15 and TRBJ1-2; possibly TRBD1 for D (5 bases). V was trimmed by 1 base and J by 2 bases, leaving 8 bases between them. Germline CDR1 reads LNHNV; CDR2 reads YYDKDF (reference sequence). This CDR3 has 14 amino acids. The CDR3 region is CATSRGGENYGYTF. CDR3 bases: TGTGCCACCAGCAGAGGGGGGGAAAACTATGGCTACACCTTC.

V is TRBV6-5 and J is TRBJ2-5; TRBD2 aligns across 7 bases. The CDR3 sequence is 11 residues long. Germline trimming cut 8 bases from V and 4 bases from J; bases unmatched to any gene: 1. CDR1 and CDR2 (germline): MNHEY, SVGAGI. CDR3 sequence: CASGRGETQYF. The DNA for the CDR3 is TGTGCCAGCGGGAGGGGAGAGACCCAGTACTTC.

The chain recombines TRBV5-1 with TRBJ2-1, with 12 bases fitting TRBD2. CDR1 and CDR2 (germline): SGHRS, YFSETQ. The CDR3 consists of 15 residues. J lost 10 bases, V lost 2 bases, and 7 bases had no gene match. In nucleotides, the CDR3 is TGCGCCAGCAGCTTCCGGGACCTAGCGGGGGGGGAGCAGTTCTTC. Translation: CASSFRDLAGGEQFF.

The chain employs TRBV6-5 and TRBJ1-1, with TRBD1 matching over 9 bases. The trim removed 5 bases at V and 9 bases at J, leaving 7 bases unmatched. This CDR3 contains 13 residues. Germline-derived CDR1 and CDR2 are MNHEY and SVGAGI. The CDR3, as DNA: TGTGCCAGCAGTCCGACCGGGACAGGGAAAGCTTTCTTT. It codes for CASSPTGTGKAFF.

The chain recombines TRBV7-9 with TRBJ2-5; 12 bases match TRBD1. Germline assignment: CDR1 SEHNR and CDR2 FQNEAQ (reference sequence). The CDR3 is 18 residues long. V was pared by 2 bases and J by 4 bases, with 11 bases of the junction left unmatched. The CDR3 nucleotides are TGTGCCAGCAGCTTAAGGTTTGGGACAGGGGGCGAGGGAGAGACCCAGTACTTC. Encoded protein: CASSLRFGTGGEGETQYF.

The rearrangement joins TRBV4-3 to TRBJ2-4, with 9 bases fitting TRBD2. CDR1 and CDR2 from the germline V gene are LGHNA and YSLEER. The CDR3 contains 13 residues. V trimming: 4 bases; J trimming: 11 bases; junction bases outside the gene matches: 6. DNA for the CDR3: TGCGCCAGCAGCCCGAGGCGGGGGGGTGTTCAGTACTTC. This gives the protein CASSPRRGGVQYF.

The count of this clone is one. CDR3 sequence reads: CASSQEGLQETQYF. As DNA, the CDR3 is TGTGCCAGCAGCCAAGAAGGACTCCAAGAGACCCAGTACTTC. V is TRBV4-2 and J is TRBJ2-5; D might be TRBD2 (5 bases). The V end lost 0 bases, the J end lost 1 base, and 6 bases lay between the germline ends. The V gene's germline CDR1 is LGHNA and CDR2 YNFKEQ. The CDR3 sequence is 14 residues long.

This clone was recorded a few times. The V gene is TRBV9, the J gene TRBJ2-3, with 10 bases matching TRBD2. J gave up 3 bases and V 3 bases, and 10 bases lay outside the gene matches. There are 17 residues in the CDR3. Germline lookup yields CDR1 SGDLS and CDR2 YYNGEE. The DNA of the CDR3 is TGTGCCAGCAGCGCGGGGGGAGCGGGAGGGCCGACAGATACGCAGTATTTT. This gives the protein CASSAGGAGGPTDTQYF. The variable domain in full, completed from reference TRBV9 and TRBJ2-3, reads DSGVTQTPKHLITATGQRVTLRCSPRSGDLSVYWYQQSLDQGLQFLIQYYNGEERAKGNILERFSAQQFPDLHSELNLSSLELGDSALYFCASSAGGAGGPTDTQYFGPGTRLTVL.

V usage is TRBV28 and J usage is TRBJ1-1; D might be TRBD1 (6 bases). The CDR3 runs to 15 residues. Germline V gene data show CDR1 as MDHEN and CDR2 as SYDVKM. V was clipped by 3 bases and J by 6 bases, with 17 bases between them. CDR3 loop: CASSFVIRGRPEAFF. The CDR3 DNA follows: TGTGCCAGCAGTTTCGTAATCAGGGGACGGCCTGAAGCTTTCTTT. The variable domain in full, with the rest retrieved from reference TRBV28 and TRBJ1-1, is DVKVTQSSRYLVKRTGEKVFLECVQDMDHENMFWYRQDPGLGLRLIYFSYDVKMKEKGDIPEGYSVSREKKERFSLILESASTNQTSMYLCASSFVIRGRPEAFFGQGTRLTVV.

This chain links TRBV5-4 with TRBJ1-2; D may be TRBD1 (6 bases). Trimming removed 4 bases from V and 4 bases from J, with 17 bases in between. The CDR3 contains 15 residues. Germline V lookup: CDR1 SGHNT, CDR2 YYREEE (reference sequence). The CDR3 here is CASSIKLQGSYGYTF. CDR3 DNA: TGTGCCAGCAGCATTAAACTACAGGGATCCTATGGCTACACCTTC.

This clone came up a few times. This sequence joins TRBV25-1 and TRBJ2-5, with D tentatively TRBD2 (7 bases). Between the trimmed V and J ends, which lost 6 bases and 5 bases, there was a span of 13 bases. Looked up from germline, CDR1 is MGHDK and CDR2 is SYGVNS. This CDR3 spans 13 amino acids. CDR3 nucleotide sequence: TGTGCCAGCAGCCGGGGGGCGTTCGAGACCCAGTACTTC. This gives the protein CASSRGAFETQYF.

The rearrangement uses TRBV5-1 and TRBJ1-6, with TRBD1 matching over 7 bases. This CDR3 is 14 amino acids long. CDR1 is SGHRS, CDR2 YFSETQ, per germline. V was pared by 4 bases and J by 7 bases, with 5 bases of the junction left unmatched. The CDR3 spells CASSPGQINSPLHF. In DNA form, the CDR3 reads TGCGCCAGCAGCCCGGGACAGATCAATTCACCCCTCCACTTT.

This chain links TRBV6-5 with TRBJ1-1; D uncertain. Germline CDR1 is MNHEY and CDR2 is SVGAGI. V was pared by 0 bases and J by 3 bases, with 11 bases between. The CDR3 contains 15 residues. In DNA form, the CDR3 reads TGTGCCAGCAGTTACTCCCTCGGGGTGGACACTGAAGCTTTCTTT. Translation gives CASSYSLGVDTEAFF.

The rearrangement uses TRBV5-1 and TRBJ2-7; perhaps TRBD2 as D (6 bases). The CDR3 totals 14 residues. Germline values: CDR1 SGHRS, CDR2 YFSETQ. With 5 bases removed from V and 6 bases from J, the gap between germline ends came to 18 bases. The DNA for the CDR3 is TGCGCCAGCAGAAAGGAGGGAACAGAGGCCGAGCAGTACTTC. Its protein is CASRKEGTEAEQYF.

The chain has TRBV6-5 and TRBJ2-2; 7 bases match TRBD1. Matching the DNA end better, TRBJ1-3 makes the J call doubtful. Germline values: CDR1 MNHEY, CDR2 SVGAGI. The CDR3 spans 14 residues. The CDR3 loop is CASLERGHGNTIYF. The CDR3 DNA follows: TGTGCCAGCTTGGAGAGGGGGCACGGAAACACCATATATTTT.